This T cell receptor beta chain derives from a study of vaccination effects on CD4 cells after COVID-19. Trimming removed 1 base at V and 1 base at J, with 5 bases between. This CDR3 contains 14 residues. From germline, CDR1 is LNHNV and CDR2 YYDKDF (reference sequence). Assay used: immunoSEQ multiplex PCR; TCRdb lists only in-frame clones, some missing. Of roughly 20,000 clones listed, 70% were seen once; the top ten hold less than 20%. This clone has just a few counts. Its antigen is as yet unknown. With the ViraFEST assay, the study expanded antigen-specific CD4+ T cells using viral peptide pools, then sequenced them. After less than 11 days in culture, the CD4+ T cells were isolated.

V and J are TRBV15 and TRBJ1-5; unclear D gene. This TCR derives from a human donor who received a COVID-19 vaccine. Here the sequenced sample was CD4+ T cells from PBMCs cultured with HCoV-229E spike peptides, taken before COVID-19 vaccination. The chain's CDR3 is CATSRGVSNQPQHF. In nucleotides, the CDR3 is TGTGCCACCAGCAGAGGAGTGAGCAATCAGCCCCAGCATTTT. The full variable domain, in which reference TRBV15 and TRBJ1-5 provide the parts outside the CDR3, is DAMVIQNPRYQVTQFGKPVTLSCSQTLNHNVMYWYQQKSSQAPKLLFHYYDKDFNNEADTPDNFQSRRPNTSFCFLDIRSPGLGDTAMYLCATSRGVSNQPQHFGDGTRLSIL.